These 29 T cell receptor beta chains originate from one sample sequenced in a study of blood T cell repertoires in COVID-19. Produced via immunoSEQ multiplex PCR; TCRdb's table is partial and in-frame only. The sample includes 95,000 to 150,000 clones, under 80% seen only once; the top ten take approximately 2.4%. Sample: peripheral blood. The receptors were gathered from a man aged 65 to 79 with acute or convalescent COVID-19.

This clone has just one count. The rearrangement joins TRBV19 to TRBJ1-3; 8 bases agree with TRBD1. There are 15 residues in the CDR3. From germline, CDR1 is LNHDA and CDR2 SQIVND (reference sequence). The V segment lost 4 bases and the J segment 4 bases; nucleotides outside the gene matches: 6. CDR3 in amino acids: CASSNTWTGGNTIYF. As DNA, the CDR3 is TGTGCCAGTAGTAATACTTGGACAGGGGGAAACACCATATATTTT.

Ten or more counts support this clone. The gene calls are TRBV7-9 and TRBJ1-3; D is undetermined. CDR1 is SEHNR, CDR2 FQNEAQ, per germline (reference sequence). The CDR3 consists of 15 residues. The V end lost 2 bases, the J end lost 0 bases, and 8 bases lay between the germline ends. The CDR3 region has the DNA TGTGCCAGCAGCTTACTACAGCTCTCTGGAAACACCATATATTTT. This sequence encodes CASSLLQLSGNTIYF.

The V gene is TRBV6-4, the J gene TRBJ1-1, with 8 bases lining up with TRBD1. Per the germline V gene, CDR1 is MRHNA and CDR2 is SNTAGT. The V segment lost 6 bases and the J segment 6 bases; nucleotides outside the gene matches: 9. CDR3 length: 14 amino acids. CDR3 residues: CASSPNRGAAEAFF. CDR3 in DNA: TGTGCCAGCAGCCCAAACAGGGGGGCGGCTGAAGCTTTCTTT.

About this clone: The same CDR3 can be traced to other DNA sequences in this sample. The gene calls are TRBV5-1 and TRBJ2-5, with D possibly being TRBD2 (6 bases). The CDR3 runs to 14 residues. Germline V CDR1 and CDR2: SGHRS, YFSETQ. V lost 3 bases to trimming and J lost 2 bases, with 11 bases between them. CDR3 DNA sequence: TGCGCCAGCAGCTCCCGGGACTCACAAGAGACCCAGTACTTC. The encoded protein is CASSSRDSQETQYF.

The chain carries TRBV6-1 and TRBJ1-3; TRBD1 might be the D (6 bases). The CDR3 extends over 18 amino acids. Germline lookup yields CDR1 MNHNS and CDR2 SASEGT. Trimming left V 0 bases short and J 4 bases short, with 19 bases between. The CDR3 coding sequence is TGTGCCAGCAGTGAAGCGCTTCAGGGCAGGGGTCTGGGAAACACCATATATTTT. Residues: CASSEALQGRGLGNTIYF.

In this sample, this clone turned up once. The chain employs TRBV6-2 or TRBV6-3 and TRBJ2-2, with D maybe TRBD1 (6 bases). The CDR3 has 15 amino acids. Germline V lookup: CDR1 MNHEY, CDR2 SVGEGT. The V end lost 7 bases, the J end lost 7 bases, and 19 bases lay between the germline ends. Here the CDR3 DNA reads TGTGCCAGCAACCCAATAACAGGGTCCGGCGGGGAGCTGTTTTTT. It encodes CASNPITGSGGELFF.

CDR3 sequence reads: CASGYQGTYEQYF. The CDR3 DNA reads TGTGCTAGTGGTTATCAGGGTACCTACGAGCAGTACTTC. The genes are TRBV12-5 and TRBJ2-7; the D gene is possibly TRBD1 (5 bases). The CDR3 runs 13 residues. The ends were cut back, 4 bases at V and 2 bases at J, with 9 bases in the middle. The V gene's germline CDR1 is LGHNT and CDR2 FRNRAP. Together with reference TRBV12-5 and TRBJ2-7, the CDR3 gives the full variable domain: DARVTQTPRHKVTEMGQEVTMRCQPILGHNTVFWYRQTMMQGLELLAYFRNRAPLDDSGMPKDRFSAEMPDATLATLKIQPSEPRDSAVYFCASGYQGTYEQYFGPGTRLTVT.

J is TRBJ2-7 and V is TRBV11-2; D is unclear. This CDR3 has 14 amino acids. V gave up 1 base and J gave up 1 base, with 8 bases separating them. The V gene's germline CDR1 is SGHAT and CDR2 FQNNGV. CDR3 sequence (DNA): TGTGCCAGCAGCTTAGGGCAGGCTTCCTACGAGCAGTACTTC. It translates to CASSLGQASYEQYF.

V gene TRBV9 combines with J gene TRBJ2-7; 9 positions agree with TRBD1. V shed 4 bases and J 1 base; nucleotides not matched to a gene: 6. The CDR3 runs to 15 residues. Germline loops: CDR1 SGDLS, CDR2 YYNGEE. CDR3: CASSQDGTGSYEQYF. As DNA, the CDR3 is TGTGCCAGCAGCCAAGACGGGACAGGGTCCTACGAGCAGTACTTC.

CDR3 sequence reads: CASSLDSNYGYTF. The CDR3 bases are TGTGCCAGCAGCCTGGACAGCAACTATGGCTACACCTTC. The rearrangement joins TRBV9 to TRBJ1-2, with a possible D match to TRBD1 (6 bases). Trimming removed 4 bases at V and 2 bases at J, with 9 bases between. This CDR3 contains 13 residues. CDR1 is SGDLS, CDR2 YYNGEE, per germline.

The rearrangement links TRBV11-2 to TRBJ1-6; 7 nucleotides match TRBD1. The V gene end was trimmed by 5 bases and the J gene end by 0 bases; junction bases not matched to a gene: 13. The CDR3 sequence is 19 residues long. The germline CDR1 and CDR2 sequences are SGHAT and FQNNGV. The CDR3 sequence: CASSEGQFLRSSYNSPLHF. In DNA form, the CDR3 reads TGTGCCAGCAGCGAGGGACAGTTTCTCAGGAGCTCCTATAATTCACCCCTCCACTTT.

V is TRBV30 and J is TRBJ2-7; unclear D gene. Germline CDR1 and CDR2: GTSNPN and SVGIG (reference sequence). V was pared by 0 bases and J by 3 bases, with 6 bases between. The CDR3 loop spans 12 amino acids. CDR3 sequence: CAWSVGGYEQYF. The CDR3 coding sequence is TGTGCCTGGAGTGTAGGCGGCTACGAGCAGTACTTC.

This rearrangement joins TRBV7-6 to TRBJ2-2; 7 bases match TRBD2. The V and J ends lost 1 base and 5 bases, in that order; junction bases with no gene match: 4. This CDR3 is built from 15 residues. Germline values: CDR1 SGHVS, CDR2 FNYEAQ. The CDR3 DNA is TGTGCCAGCAGCTTAGTTGTGGGGGGGACCGGGGAGCTGTTTTTT. As protein: CASSLVVGGTGELFF.

The chain combines TRBV14 with TRBJ2-2, with unresolved D. The CDR3 spans 13 residues. Germline V gene lookup returns CDR1 SGHDN and CDR2 FVKESK. Between the trimmed V and J ends, which lost 1 base and 7 bases, there was a span of 7 bases. The CDR3: CASSQGGHGELFF. The CDR3 DNA reads as TGTGCCAGCAGCCAAGGTGGGCACGGGGAGCTGTTTTTT.

This rearrangement joins TRBV7-2 to TRBJ2-3; a weak D match, TRBD2 (7 bases). In germline, CDR1 is SGHTA, CDR2 FQGNSA. With 1 base removed from V and 5 bases from J, the gap between germline ends came to 13 bases. The CDR3 consists of 15 residues. CDR3 residues: CASSLVGGAEDTQYF. As DNA, the CDR3 is TGTGCCAGCAGCTTAGTTGGGGGGGCGGAAGATACGCAGTATTTT.

This clone was picked up one time. The gene calls are TRBV7-2 and TRBJ2-1, with a possible D match to TRBD1 (5 bases). The CDR3 loop spans 16 amino acids. Trimming stripped 2 bases from V and 1 base from J, with 12 bases between. CDR1 and CDR2 (germline): SGHTA, FQGNSA. The CDR3 sequence: CASSLKGIGSYNEQFF. The CDR3 DNA reads as TGTGCCAGCAGCTTAAAGGGGATAGGATCCTACAATGAGCAGTTCTTC.

This clone was observed a single time. V is TRBV5-4 and J is TRBJ2-4; the D gene is possibly TRBD2 (5 bases). The ends were cut back, 4 bases at V and 2 bases at J, with 10 bases in the middle. Germline V gene lookup returns CDR1 SGHNT and CDR2 YYREEE (reference sequence). This CDR3 is built from 14 residues. For the CDR3, the DNA is TGTGCCAGCAGCCCGGCGGGTACCAAAAACATTCAGTACTTC. Amino acid sequence: CASSPAGTKNIQYF.

The chain links TRBV25-1 to TRBJ2-3, with 9 bases that match TRBD2. This CDR3 is 15 amino acids long. In germline, CDR1 is MGHDK, CDR2 SYGVNS. Losses at the gene ends were 2 bases for V and 5 bases for J; bases not matched to a gene: 5. The CDR3 sequence is CASSERGGVLDTQYF. The DNA for the CDR3 is TGTGCCAGCAGTGAACGCGGGGGGGTTTTAGATACGCAGTATTTT.

This chain uses TRBV7-8 with TRBJ2-7, with 9 bases fitting TRBD1. Germline V lookup: CDR1 SGHVS, CDR2 FQNEAQ. The CDR3 contains 13 residues. Germline trimming cut 8 bases from V and 0 bases from J; bases unmatched to any gene: 2. Here the CDR3 DNA reads TGTGCCAGCTGGGACAGGGACTCCTACGAGCAGTACTTC. Amino acid sequence: CASWDRDSYEQYF.

The chain carries TRBV9 and TRBJ2-1; TRBD2 is a possible D gene (6 bases). Trimming pared 0 bases from V and 10 bases from J, leaving 14 bases between. The CDR3 covers 14 residues. Germline V gene lookup returns CDR1 SGDLS and CDR2 YYNGEE. CDR3: CASSVAHNGGEQFF. CDR3 sequence (DNA): TGTGCCAGCAGCGTAGCTCACAACGGGGGAGAGCAGTTCTTC.

The V call is TRBV15, the J call TRBJ1-2; no clear D. Trimming shortened V by 1 base and J by 6 bases, and 24 bases separated the two germline ends. This CDR3 contains 18 residues. The germline V gene encodes CDR1 LNHNV and CDR2 YYDKDF (reference sequence). The CDR3 DNA reads as TGTGCCACCAGCAGAGTCGGGCTCCTTGAGTCGGGGTTCAATGGCTACACCTTC. Protein: CATSRVGLLESGFNGYTF.

This clone was recorded a few times. The rearrangement links TRBV5-4 to TRBJ1-4, with 10 bases fitting TRBD1. V shed 4 bases and J 7 bases; nucleotides not matched to a gene: 4. From germline, CDR1 is SGHNT and CDR2 YYREEE (reference sequence). The CDR3 runs to 14 residues. Here the CDR3 DNA reads TGTGCCAGCAGCCCGACAGGGGGCTTTGAAAAACTGTTTTTT. Translating it yields CASSPTGGFEKLFF.

The count of this clone is one. V usage is TRBV11-3 and J usage is TRBJ1-1; no definite D call. CDR1 SGHNT and CDR2 YENEEA come from the germline V gene. Trimming left V 3 bases short and J 8 bases short, with 13 bases between. The CDR3 totals 13 residues. The DNA for the CDR3 is TGTGCCAGCAGCTTTAACACCGGCGGAGAAGCTTTCTTT. It yields the protein CASSFNTGGEAFF.

This clone was found a few times. The rearrangement joins TRBV7-8 to TRBJ2-3; TRBD1 aligns across 7 bases. CDR1 is SGHVS and CDR2 is FQNEAQ in the germline V gene. The length of the CDR3 is 16 residues. V lost 8 bases to trimming and J lost 1 base; unmatched junction nucleotides: 12. The CDR3 reads CASGIRGTIGTDTQYF. CDR3 DNA sequence: TGTGCCAGCGGGATCAGGGGGACCATCGGCACAGATACGCAGTATTTT.

The V gene is TRBV6-2 or TRBV6-3, the J gene TRBJ1-5, with TRBD1 matching 11 bases. With 2 bases clipped from V and 7 bases from J, the junction kept 10 bases outside the gene matches. Per the germline V gene, CDR1 is MNHEY and CDR2 is SVGEGT. CDR3 length equals 17 residues. DNA for the CDR3: TGTGCCAGCAGTTACCCGGACAGGGGGCGCGTTATGCAGCCCCAGCATTTT. Its translation is CASSYPDRGRVMQPQHF.

The CDR3: CASSFKLAVNTGELFF. CDR3 nucleotides: TGTGCCAGCAGCTTCAAACTAGCGGTAAACACCGGGGAGCTGTTTTTT. This chain uses TRBV5-4 with TRBJ2-2, with 8 bases lining up with TRBD2. CDR1 and CDR2 from the germline V gene are SGHNT and YYREEE (reference sequence). V lost 2 bases, J lost 2 bases, and 5 bases stayed unmatched. CDR3 length: 16 amino acids.

The chain uses TRBV19 and TRBJ1-4; 8 bases match TRBD1. The junction had 8 bases not matched to a gene; V was cut back by 6 bases and J by 5 bases. The CDR3 has 15 residues. Germline V CDR1 and CDR2: LNHDA, SQIVND (reference sequence). CDR3 residues: CASRSRTGRNEKLFF. In DNA, the CDR3 is TGTGCCAGTAGGTCCCGGACAGGGCGAAATGAAAAACTGTTTTTT.

The rearrangement links TRBV19 to TRBJ2-5, with 11 bases that match TRBD1. V shed 9 bases and J 7 bases; nucleotides not matched to a gene: 7. Germline assignment: CDR1 LNHDA and CDR2 SQIVND (reference sequence). The CDR3 is made up of 13 amino acids. The CDR3 nucleotides are TGTGCCAGCCACCCGGGACAGGGGGGGACCCAGTACTTC. The encoded protein is CASHPGQGGTQYF.

The gene calls are TRBV9 and TRBJ1-4; D possibly corresponds to TRBD1 (5 bases). The CDR3 contains 20 residues. V lost 2 bases, J lost 11 bases, and 34 bases lay in between. Germline CDR1 reads SGDLS; CDR2 reads YYNGEE. The CDR3 is CASSVHHRGGDSWENGKLFF. The CDR3 nucleotides are TGTGCCAGCAGCGTCCACCACCGCGGGGGGGACTCCTGGGAGAATGGGAAACTGTTTTTT.